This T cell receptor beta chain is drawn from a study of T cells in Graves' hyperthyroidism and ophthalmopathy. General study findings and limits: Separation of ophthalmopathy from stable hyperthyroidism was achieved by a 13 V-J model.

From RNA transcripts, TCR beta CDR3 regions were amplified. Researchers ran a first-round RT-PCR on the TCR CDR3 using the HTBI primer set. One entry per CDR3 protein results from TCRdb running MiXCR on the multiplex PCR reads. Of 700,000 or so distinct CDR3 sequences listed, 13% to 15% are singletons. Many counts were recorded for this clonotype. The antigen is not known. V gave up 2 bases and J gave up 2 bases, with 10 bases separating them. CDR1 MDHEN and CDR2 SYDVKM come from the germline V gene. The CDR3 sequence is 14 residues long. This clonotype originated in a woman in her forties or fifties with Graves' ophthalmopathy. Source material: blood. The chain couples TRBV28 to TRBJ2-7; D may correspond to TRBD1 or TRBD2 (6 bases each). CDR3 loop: CASSLMGGAYEQYF. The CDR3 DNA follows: TGTGCCAGCAGTTTAATGGGGGGCGCCTACGAGCAGTACTTC.